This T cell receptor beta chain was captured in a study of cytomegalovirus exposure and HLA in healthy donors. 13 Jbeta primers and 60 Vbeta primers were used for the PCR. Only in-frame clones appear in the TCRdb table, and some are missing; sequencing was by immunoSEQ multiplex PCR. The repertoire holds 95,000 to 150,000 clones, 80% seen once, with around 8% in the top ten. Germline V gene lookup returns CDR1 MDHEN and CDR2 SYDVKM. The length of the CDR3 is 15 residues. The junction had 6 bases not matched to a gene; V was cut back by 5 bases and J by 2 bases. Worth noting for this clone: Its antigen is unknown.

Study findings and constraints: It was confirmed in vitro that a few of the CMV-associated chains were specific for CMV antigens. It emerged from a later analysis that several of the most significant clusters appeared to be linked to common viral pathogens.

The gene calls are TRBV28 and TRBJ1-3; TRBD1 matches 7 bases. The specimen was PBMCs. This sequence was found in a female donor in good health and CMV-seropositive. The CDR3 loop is CASSPRQGTGNTIYF. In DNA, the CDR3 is TGTGCCAGCAGTCCTCGACAGGGCACTGGAAACACCATATATTTT.